These 28 T cell receptor beta chains came from one sample sequenced in a study of T cell responses to AZD1222 COVID-19 vaccine. The protocol was immunoSEQ multiplex PCR, while the TCRdb copy is restricted to in-frame clones and leaves out a portion. The sample records tens of thousands of clones, roughly 89% being singletons. Sample: peripheral blood, taken 28 days after the second AZD1222 dose. These receptors were taken from an adult who received the AZD1222 COVID-19 vaccine.

The rearrangement uses TRBV3-1 (or the pseudogene TRBV3-2) and TRBJ2-3; 8 bases fit TRBD1. Germline V CDR1 and CDR2: LGHDT, YNNKEL (reference sequence). The CDR3 is made up of 15 amino acids. Losses at the gene ends were 5 bases for V and 2 bases for J; bases not matched to a gene: 6. The CDR3 here is CASSTDRVYTDTQYF. CDR3 in DNA: TGTGCCAGCAGCACGGACAGGGTCTACACAGATACGCAGTATTTT.

The J gene is TRBJ2-2, the V gene TRBV7-3; D unclear. This CDR3 contains 17 residues. Germline V CDR1 and CDR2: SGHTA, FQGTGA. The germline V and J ends were trimmed by 2 bases and 4 bases, with 17 bases remaining between them. The CDR3, as DNA: TGTGCCAGCAGCTTATTCTTCCAGGATGTTGGCACCGGGGAGCTGTTTTTT. As protein: CASSLFFQDVGTGELFF. The complete variable domain, with remaining parts taken from reference TRBV7-3 and TRBJ2-2, reads GAGVSQTPSNKVTEKGKYVELRCDPISGHTALYWYRQSLGQGPEFLIYFQGTGAADDSGLPNDRFFAVRPEGSVSTLKIQRTERGDSAVYLCASSLFFQDVGTGELFFGEGSRLTVL.

The V gene is TRBV25-1, the J gene TRBJ2-2, with no clear D. With 8 bases removed from V and 1 base from J, the gap between germline ends came to 11 bases. The CDR3 runs 14 residues. The V gene's germline CDR1 is MGHDK and CDR2 SYGVNS. The CDR3 sequence: CASHESGNTGELFF. The CDR3 nucleotides read TGTGCCAGCCATGAGTCAGGGAACACCGGGGAGCTGTTTTTT.

The rearrangement links TRBV19 to TRBJ2-4; D is perhaps TRBD1 (6 bases). Germline loops: CDR1 LNHDA, CDR2 SQIVND (reference sequence). Trimming cost V 9 bases and J 8 bases, with 23 bases left between them. This CDR3 has 15 residues. The CDR3, as DNA: TGTGCCAGCGCACAGGGAGAAGTTAGAGGTTACATTCAGTACTTC. Translation: CASAQGEVRGYIQYF. The whole variable domain, filled in from reference TRBV19 and TRBJ2-4, reads DGGITQSPKYLFRKEGQNVTLSCEQNLNHDAMYWYRQDPGQGLRLIYYSQIVNDFQKGDIAEGYSVSREKKESFPLTVTSAQKNPTAFYLCASAQGEVRGYIQYFGAGTRLSVL.

The count of this clone is one. This chain uses TRBV10-3 with TRBJ2-3; TRBD2 matches at 8 bases. The CDR3 has 17 residues. Germline V lookup: CDR1 ENHRY, CDR2 SYGVKD. Unmatched junction bases numbered 14, after V lost 6 bases and J lost 3 bases. The CDR3 DNA reads TGTGCCATCAGACCCAGGGAGGCCGGACTAGCTACAGATACGCAGTATTTT. Protein product: CAIRPREAGLATDTQYF.

This clone was picked up a small number of times. The rearrangement links TRBV29-1 to TRBJ1-2, with D maybe TRBD1 (5 bases). Looked up from germline, CDR1 is SQVTM and CDR2 is ANQGSEA. The CDR3 contains 13 residues. Trimming left V 7 bases short and J 5 bases short, with 17 bases between. The chain's CDR3 is CSALGAGLYGYTF. The DNA for the CDR3 is TGCAGCGCCCTAGGGGCAGGGTTATATGGCTACACCTTC.

The V call is TRBV7-3, the J call TRBJ2-7, with D possibly being TRBD2 (7 bases). Trimming removed 3 bases from V and 5 bases from J, with 23 bases in between. From germline, CDR1 is SGHTA and CDR2 FQGTGA. This CDR3 is built from 17 residues. CDR3 in DNA: TGTGCCAGCAGCTTGTTATGTGGGTGGCGGGGGCCCCACGAGCAGTACGTC. Translation gives CASSLLCGWRGPHEQYV.

The chain uses TRBV13 and TRBJ2-5; D is perhaps TRBD1 (5 bases). Germline V gene sequence: CDR1 PRHDT, CDR2 FYEKMQ (reference sequence). This CDR3 has 15 amino acids. With 1 base removed from V and 7 bases from J, the gap between germline ends came to 16 bases. The CDR3 protein is CASSLEGVRYGTQYF. As DNA, the CDR3 is TGTGCCAGCAGCTTAGAAGGGGTCCGGTATGGGACCCAGTACTTC.

This chain connects TRBV12-5 to TRBJ2-3, with TRBD1 matching 9 bases. Germline trimming cut 5 bases from V and 2 bases from J; bases unmatched to any gene: 5. Germline V gene data show CDR1 as LGHNT and CDR2 as FRNRAP. This CDR3 has 15 residues. CDR3 loop: CASGKGQGNTDTQYF. The CDR3, as DNA: TGTGCTAGTGGTAAGGGACAGGGTAACACAGATACGCAGTATTTT.

The chain uses TRBV5-4 and TRBJ2-1, with 7 bases lining up with TRBD2. V trimming: 0 bases; J trimming: 3 bases; junction bases outside the gene matches: 6. Germline V gene lookup returns CDR1 SGHNT and CDR2 YYREEE (reference sequence). The CDR3 runs 16 residues. In DNA, the CDR3 is TGTGCCAGCAGCTTGGATTGGGCTAGCGGCTACAATGAGCAGTTCTTC. Its protein product is CASSLDWASGYNEQFF.

The chain employs TRBV27 and TRBJ1-2; the D gene is possibly TRBD1 (6 bases). Trimming took 5 bases from V and 6 from J, leaving 16 bases between them. The CDR3 spans 14 residues. Germline V gives CDR1 MNHEY, CDR2 SMNVEV (reference sequence). The CDR3 sequence: CASSRRDKRDGYTF. As DNA, the CDR3 is TGTGCCAGCAGTCGACGGGACAAACGAGATGGCTACACCTTC.

The chain recombines TRBV15 with TRBJ2-7; a possible D gene is TRBD1 (5 bases). The germline gives CDR1 LNHNV, CDR2 YYDKDF (reference sequence). Trimming removed 0 bases from V and 4 bases from J, with 10 bases in between. The CDR3 contains 14 residues. As DNA, the CDR3 is TGTGCCACCAGCAGAGATAGGACACAGTACGAGCAGTACGTC. Its protein is CATSRDRTQYEQYV.

This clone was seen a few times. At one of its ends the junction is not consistent with the germline gene, which may arise from a read error. The V call is TRBV18, the J call TRBJ2-1, with 7 bases matching TRBD2. The CDR3 is 14 amino acids. Germline CDR1 is KGHSH and CDR2 is LQKENI. DNA for the CDR3: TGTGCCAGCTCACCCAGCCGGGACTACAACGAGCAGTTCTTC. As protein: CASSPSRDYNEQFF.

V usage is TRBV5-1 and J usage is TRBJ1-1; no definite D call. Germline assignment: CDR1 SGHRS and CDR2 YFSETQ. The CDR3 covers 12 residues. The V end lost 4 bases, the J end lost 1 base, and 5 bases lay between the germline ends. CDR3 sequence reads: CASSLRNTEAFF. CDR3 nucleotide sequence: TGCGCCAGCAGCCTAAGGAACACTGAAGCTTTCTTT.

The J gene is TRBJ2-5, the V gene TRBV9, with D maybe TRBD2 (7 bases). The CDR3 has 14 residues. V lost 1 base and J lost 5, with 12 bases in between. Germline V lookup: CDR1 SGDLS, CDR2 YYNGEE. CDR3 coding DNA: TGTGCCAGCAGCGTAAAAGGGGGAGGGGAGACCCAGTACTTC. It codes for CASSVKGGGETQYF.

This chain uses TRBV7-9 with TRBJ2-3; perhaps TRBD1 as D (6 bases). Germline lookup yields CDR1 SEHNR and CDR2 FQNEAQ (reference sequence). V was shortened by 8 bases and J by 0 bases, with 9 bases between the two germline ends. CDR3 length equals 13 residues. The CDR3 DNA follows: TGTGCCAGCCAGGGGCCTAGCACAGATACGCAGTATTTT. Its translation is CASQGPSTDTQYF.

The chain carries TRBV12-3 or TRBV12-4 and TRBJ1-1, with D possibly matching TRBD1 (5 bases). The V and J ends lost 1 base and 10 bases respectively, with 7 bases between them. This CDR3 is built from 11 residues. The CDR3 region has the DNA TGTGCCAGCAGTTTAGTGGGACGAGCTTTCTTT. Amino acids: CASSLVGRAFF.

The chain has TRBV5-5 and TRBJ1-2; weak D call: TRBD1 (6 bases). Trimming took off 1 base at V and 0 bases at J, with 10 bases between the two ends. The germline V gene encodes CDR1 SGHKS and CDR2 YYEKEE (reference sequence). The CDR3 is 15 amino acids. CDR3 coding DNA: TGTGCCAGCAGCTTGTCGGGGGCAACTAACTATGGCTACACCTTC. Translating it yields CASSLSGATNYGYTF.

J is TRBJ2-7 and V is TRBV4-1; D is perhaps TRBD2 (6 bases). Germline V gene sequence: CDR1 MGHRA, CDR2 YSYEKL. CDR3 length: 14 amino acids. Trimming cost V 6 bases and J 0 bases, with 12 bases left between them. The CDR3 here is CASSSGDGSYEQYF. The CDR3 DNA reads as TGCGCCAGCAGTAGCGGAGACGGCTCCTACGAGCAGTACTTC.

V and J are TRBV14 and TRBJ1-5; possible D gene TRBD1, 6 bases. V lost 3 bases and J 2 bases, leaving 14 bases between the germline ends. CDR3 length: 16 residues. CDR1 and CDR2 from the germline V gene are SGHDN and FVKESK. CDR3 in DNA: TGTGCCAGCAGCCATATCCCGGGACAACGCAATCAGCCCCAGCATTTT. Its translation: CASSHIPGQRNQPQHF.

This clone was counted a single time. The J gene is TRBJ2-4, the V gene TRBV28; perhaps TRBD2 as D (6 bases). Trimming took 7 bases from V and 0 from J, leaving 13 bases between them. Germline values: CDR1 MDHEN, CDR2 SYDVKM. The CDR3 runs to 15 residues. The CDR3 sequence: CASTSPGVAKNIQYF. In DNA, the CDR3 is TGTGCCAGCACATCTCCGGGAGTAGCCAAAAACATTCAGTACTTC.

This chain links TRBV6-5 with TRBJ1-1, with D hard to call. CDR1 and CDR2 from the germline V gene are MNHEY and SVGAGI. With 6 bases removed from V and 7 bases from J, the gap between germline ends came to 12 bases. The CDR3 spans 12 residues. The CDR3 loop is CASSDWAGEAFF. Written as DNA, the CDR3 is TGTGCCAGCAGCGACTGGGCCGGTGAAGCTTTCTTT.

V and J are TRBV3-1 (or the pseudogene TRBV3-2) and TRBJ1-4; D is uncertain. Germline V lookup: CDR1 LGHDT, CDR2 YNNKEL (reference sequence). The CDR3 totals 15 residues. V lost 0 bases and J lost 0, with 5 bases in between. The CDR3 nucleotides read TGTGCCAGCAGCCAAGACAGATCAACTAATGAAAAACTGTTTTTT. This translates into CASSQDRSTNEKLFF.

The chain joins TRBV2 to TRBJ2-3, with D perhaps matching TRBD2 (5 bases). Germline CDR1 is SNHLY and CDR2 is FYNNEI. V gave up 8 bases and J gave up 0 bases, with 15 bases separating them. This CDR3 comprises 15 residues. CDR3 region: CASEPTSGSTDTQYF. The CDR3 nucleotides read TGTGCCAGCGAACCTACGAGCGGAAGCACAGATACGCAGTATTTT.

This clone was counted between two and nine times. The chain recombines TRBV6-5 with TRBJ1-5; D may be TRBD1 (5 bases). The CDR3 has 15 amino acids. The V end was cut by 6 bases, the J end by 7 bases, with 19 bases between. Germline V gives CDR1 MNHEY, CDR2 SVGAGI. CDR3 in DNA: TGTGCCAGCAGGCAGGCCGGGACTATCTTACAGCCCCAGCATTTT. This encodes CASRQAGTILQPQHF.

With respect to this clone: Other DNA sequences within the sample encode an identical CDR3. The chain carries TRBV6-5 and TRBJ2-7; 8 bases align to TRBD1. The germline V gene encodes CDR1 MNHEY and CDR2 SVGAGI. Germline trimming cut 6 bases from V and 0 bases from J; bases unmatched to any gene: 1. CDR3 length: 13 amino acids. The CDR3 bases are TGTGCCAGCAGAGACAGGGGCTCCTACGAGCAGTACGTC. Translated, it gives CASRDRGSYEQYV.

This clone was observed a few times. The chain recombines TRBV2 with TRBJ2-5, with D perhaps matching TRBD1 (6 bases). V was trimmed by 7 bases and J by 2 bases, leaving 8 bases between them. CDR1 is SNHLY and CDR2 is FYNNEI in the germline V gene. The CDR3 consists of 12 residues. Written as DNA, the CDR3 is TGTGCCAGCAACAGGGAACAAGAGACCCAGTACTTC. It yields the protein CASNREQETQYF. Combining the CDR3 with reference TRBV2 and TRBJ2-5 gives the whole variable domain EPEVTQTPSHQVTQMGQEVILRCVPISNHLYFYWYRQILGQKVEFLVSFYNNEISEKSEIFDDQFSVERPDGSNFTLKIRSTKLEDSAMYFCASNREQETQYFGPGTRLLVL.

The chain combines TRBV3-1 (or the pseudogene TRBV3-2) with TRBJ2-7; D might be TRBD1 (7 bases). V lost 3 bases, J lost 1 base, and 13 bases lay in between. CDR1 is LGHDT, CDR2 YNNKEL, per germline (reference sequence). The CDR3 has 15 amino acids. The CDR3: CASSHNAGQSYEQYF. The CDR3 DNA is TGTGCCAGCAGCCATAATGCGGGACAGTCCTACGAGCAGTACTTC.